This TCR beta chain was recovered during a study of follicular helper T cells after annual influenza vaccination. Overall study context: Sampling occurred days 0, 7 and 28 after each influenza vaccination. Study outcomes and limitations: Yearly vaccinations repeatedly recalled conserved clonotypes in ICOS+CD38+ cTfh.

The sample's time point: 2014-2015 season, pre-vaccination. The method was immunoSEQ multiplex PCR; TCRdb's version includes in-frame clones alone and lacks a portion of them. The sample contains 2,000 to 2,500 clones, around nine tenths of which appear only once. V gave up 6 bases and J gave up 2 bases, with 9 bases separating them. The length of the CDR3 is 13 residues. The V gene's germline CDR1 is MNHNY and CDR2 SVGAGI (reference sequence). This clone was counted only a few times. The antigen remains undetermined. The clonotype comes from an adult who received the influenza vaccine. This rearrangement joins TRBV6-6 to TRBJ2-3, with D perhaps TRBD1 (5 bases). The sample consisted of CXCR5+ CD38+ circulating T follicular helper cells from blood, taken on the day of influenza vaccination. The subset is: circulating Tfh, non-naive CD4+CXCR5+PD-1+ (ICOS+CD38+ or ICOS-CD38-). CDR3 region: CASSWGFTDTQYF. CDR3 in DNA: TGTGCCAGCAGCTGGGGCTTCACAGATACGCAGTATTTT.